This TCR beta chain was recovered during a study of blood T cell repertoires in COVID-19 (dated by TCRdb to 2020 to 2022). In the study overall: Samples from collaborators originated in the United States, Italy and Spain and spanned both the acute and convalescent phases of COVID-19. The repertoires were released in a freely available public database meant as a resource for research on the immune response to SARS-CoV-2. Where HLA class I and class II types were available, the types were taken from metadata supplied by the sample provider, not from assay-based typing. The dataset comprised deeply sampled blood TCRbeta repertoires from subjects exposed to, actively infected with, or recovered from COVID-19. The samples were drawn from the first 160 participants of the ongoing ImmuneRACE study and from over a thousand subjects provided by 6 global collaborators. The material from the prospective study consisted of cDNA or gDNA derived from T cells, B-cell-depleted T cells, or PBMCs. The sample metadata nearly always contained a de-identified subject ID, COVID-19 status, age in years and sex.

The immunoSEQ Assay, a bias-controlled multiplex PCR, was used to amplify TCRbeta CDR3 regions from genomic DNA. The study's processing was this. The number of nucleated cells in each sample was estimated from the amplification of reference gene primers within the assay. To quantify the absolute abundance of each unique TCRbeta CDR3 rearrangement, sequence reads were collapsed and filtered. For each sample, productive Simpson clonality was calculated as the square root of Simpson's diversity index over productive rearrangements. The clones in this table, taken by TCRdb from immuneACCESS, are in-frame only. Not every clone is retained; where verified, under half of the shortfall comes from an unresolved V gene, and the cause of the rest is unknown. V and J calls and clone size are given by that table; D and trimming were obtained from the DNA. For this sample there are some 210,000 clones; 80% appear just once. Together, the top ten hold roughly 4.5% of the sample.

About this clone: Its antigen is not yet known. Per-base quality was not reported, and no clone a single base away is much larger than it.

The CDR1 and CDR2 encoded by the germline V gene are SGHTA and FQGNSA. From the cysteine through the phenylalanine, the CDR3 covers 15 amino acids. Only the CDR3 portion is preserved as DNA: 45 bases, with reading frame beginning at the first base. At the junction V is shortened by 6 bases and J by 6 bases; bases outside the gene matches: 13. Findings and caveats that apply to the study as a whole: How much clinical and demographic metadata was included differed by source and by participant, and the metadata was provided uncurated.

Participants in the prospective study were aged roughly 18 to 90 years, lived in 24 United States geographic areas, and enrolled through a virtual design. Cohort assignment in the prospective study relied on participant-reported clinical history from a screening survey and a study questionnaire. Each participant in the prospective study had whole blood, serum and a nasopharyngeal or oropharyngeal swab collected by mobile phlebotomists. Prospective study participants could optionally give additional blood draws and questionnaires over an approximately 2-month period. Before DNA extraction, blood samples from the prospective study were shipped at room temperature or frozen.

The V and J segments used are TRBV7-2 and TRBJ1-1; 7 central nucleotides agree with TRBD1. This sequence was found in a man aged 25 to 40 with acute COVID-19. Specimen: PBMCs or T cells enriched from blood (not recorded which). The CDR3 corresponds to CASSFKGGWSSEAFF. The sequenced DNA is TGTGCCAGCAGTTTCAAAGGGGGCTGGAGTTCTGAAGCTTTCTTT.